The clone carrying this T cell receptor (beta chain) was picked up many times. Its antigen is undetermined. V was clipped by 4 bases and J by 0 bases, with 19 bases between them. Germline loops: CDR1 LGHDT, CDR2 YNNKEL (reference sequence). There are 17 residues in the CDR3. This sample was taken from a study of T cells in Graves' hyperthyroidism and ophthalmopathy. Study information: Pretreatment peripheral blood was obtained at initial diagnosis. Study conclusions and caveats: Ophthalmopathy got predicted by the model a median approximately 6.3 months before its onset.

Researchers took RNA transcripts and amplified the TCR beta CDR3 regions from them. First-round RT-PCR with HTBI primers amplified the TCR CDR3 region. TCRdb reanalysed the multiplex PCR reads using MiXCR and keeps one entry per CDR3 protein. The data hold hundreds of thousands of distinct CDR3 sequences, with roughly 14% observed a single time. Exclusions: uncontrolled infection, other autoimmune disease, pregnancy, lactation. Clinicians diagnosed patients from clinical symptoms, serum thyroxine and TRAb, thyroid ultrasound and orbital computed tomography. The TCR comes from a man aged 18-30 years with Graves' ophthalmopathy. V gene TRBV3-1 combines with J gene TRBJ2-7; either TRBD1 or TRBD2 may fit D (6 bases each). The sequenced sample consisted of blood. The CDR3 DNA sequence: TGTGCCAGCAGCCCCAACGCCGGGGGCCTCCCCTCCTACGAGCAGTACTTC. Translation gives CASSPNAGGLPSYEQYF.